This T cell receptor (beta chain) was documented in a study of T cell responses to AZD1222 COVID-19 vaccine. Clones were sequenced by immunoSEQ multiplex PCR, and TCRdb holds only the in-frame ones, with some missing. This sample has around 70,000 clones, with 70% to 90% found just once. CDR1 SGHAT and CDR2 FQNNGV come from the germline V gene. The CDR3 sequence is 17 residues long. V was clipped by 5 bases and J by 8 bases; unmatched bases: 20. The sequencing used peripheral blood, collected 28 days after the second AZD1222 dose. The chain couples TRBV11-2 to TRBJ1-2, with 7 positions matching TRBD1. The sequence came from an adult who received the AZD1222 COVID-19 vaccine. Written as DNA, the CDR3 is TGTGCCAGCAGCCCCCGGGACAGTCTACGGTCGGAATGGGGCTACACCTTC. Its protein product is CASSPRDSLRSEWGYTF. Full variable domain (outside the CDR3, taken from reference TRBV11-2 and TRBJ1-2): EAGVAQSPRYKIIEKRQSVAFWCNPISGHATLYWYQQILGQGPKLLIQFQNNGVVDDSQLPKDRFSAERLKGVDSTLKIQPAKLEDSAVYLCASSPRDSLRSEWGYTFGSGTRLTVV.